Shown below are 12 T cell receptor beta chains from a single sample sequenced in a study of blood T cell repertoires in COVID-19. Data came from immunoSEQ multiplex PCR; TCRdb stores just in-frame clones and leaves some out. The sample lists 200,000 to 250,000 clones; roughly 80% were seen once. The sequencing input was PBMCs or T cells enriched from blood (not recorded which). The receptor source for this set is a man aged 55 to 70 who had recovered from COVID-19.

This chain joins TRBV7-2 and TRBJ2-4; tentative D call: TRBD2 (6 bases). The V and J ends lost 5 bases and 2 bases respectively, with 16 bases between them. Per the germline V gene, CDR1 is SGHTA and CDR2 is FQGNSA. This CDR3 comprises 16 residues. In DNA, the CDR3 is TGTGCCAGCAGCAACGCGGAGGGGCCGTCCAAAAACATTCAGTACTTC. It encodes CASSNAEGPSKNIQYF.

This clone was seen only a few times. The chain uses TRBV12-5 and TRBJ2-1; 11 bases map to TRBD2. This CDR3 comprises 20 residues. The J segment lost 3 bases and the V segment lost 2 bases, leaving 15 bases of the junction unmatched. CDR1 and CDR2 from the germline V gene are LGHNT and FRNRAP. DNA for the CDR3: TGTGCTAGTGGTTTGCACGATGAATCCCTAGCGGGGGGCAACTACAATGAGCAGTTCTTC. Amino acid sequence: CASGLHDESLAGGNYNEQFF. Complete variable domain (other parts from reference TRBV12-5 and TRBJ2-1): DARVTQTPRHKVTEMGQEVTMRCQPILGHNTVFWYRQTMMQGLELLAYFRNRAPLDDSGMPKDRFSAEMPDATLATLKIQPSEPRDSAVYFCASGLHDESLAGGNYNEQFFGPGTRLTVL.

The rearrangement joins TRBV6-2 or TRBV6-3 to TRBJ2-1; 10 nucleotides agree with TRBD1. The CDR3 covers 16 residues. Losses at the gene ends were 4 bases for V and 7 bases for J; bases not matched to a gene: 10. Germline CDR1 reads MNHEY; CDR2 reads SVGEGT. In DNA form, the CDR3 reads TGTGCCAGCAGTTCGAACCGGGACAGGGGACGGAATGAGCAGTTCTTC. This sequence encodes CASSSNRDRGRNEQFF.

J is TRBJ2-2 and V is TRBV18; a weak D match, TRBD2 (7 bases). V was trimmed by 6 bases and J by 4 bases, leaving 18 bases between them. This CDR3 comprises 16 residues. Germline loops: CDR1 KGHSH, CDR2 LQKENI. CDR3 protein: CASSPGGGSITGELFF. Written as DNA, the CDR3 is TGTGCCAGCTCCCCCGGCGGGGGCTCCATCACCGGGGAGCTGTTTTTT.

In its sample, this clone was seen a few times. The chain combines TRBV6-1 with TRBJ1-1; D gene unclear. Germline V lookup: CDR1 MNHNS, CDR2 SASEGT. The ends were cut back, 2 bases at V and 1 base at J, with 5 bases in the middle. The CDR3 is 13 residues long. CDR3 region: CASSEHTNTEAFF. The CDR3 DNA reads TGTGCCAGCAGTGAACACACGAACACTGAAGCTTTCTTT.

The chain joins TRBV24-1 to TRBJ2-1; TRBD1 matches at 7 bases. The CDR3 sequence is 14 residues long. V shed 3 bases and J 2 bases; nucleotides not matched to a gene: 0. Germline loops: CDR1 KGHDR, CDR2 SFDVKD. The DNA for the CDR3 is TGTGCCACCAGTGATACAGGGGCCTACAATGAGCAGTTCTTC. This translates into CATSDTGAYNEQFF.

The chain carries TRBV29-1 and TRBJ1-2; no reliable D call. CDR3 size: 14 residues. The germline V gene encodes CDR1 SQVTM and CDR2 ANQGSEA. Trimming pared 1 base from V and 8 bases from J, leaving 17 bases between. The DNA for the CDR3 is TGCAGCGTTGAAGCGACGGGCGACTCGGGGGGCTACACCTTC. Residues: CSVEATGDSGGYTF.

J is TRBJ1-4 and V is TRBV7-9; 9 bases are shared with TRBD1. The trim removed 5 bases at V and 0 bases at J, leaving 7 bases unmatched. From germline, CDR1 is SEHNR and CDR2 FQNEAQ (reference sequence). The CDR3 contains 17 residues. The CDR3 DNA follows: TGTGCCAGCAGCCTACAGGGGGCGCGGGCAACTAATGAAAAACTGTTTTTT. Its translation: CASSLQGARATNEKLFF.

The chain is built from TRBV2 and TRBJ2-6; TRBD1 matches 8 bases. Per the germline V gene, CDR1 is SNHLY and CDR2 is FYNNEI. The trim removed 6 bases at V and 2 bases at J, leaving 6 bases unmatched. The CDR3 loop spans 16 amino acids. DNA of the CDR3: TGTGCCAGCAGCCGACAGGGGCAGACTGGGGCCAACGTCCTGACTTTC. It translates to CASSRQGQTGANVLTF.

This sequence joins TRBV3-1 (or the pseudogene TRBV3-2) and TRBJ1-6; TRBD1 might be the D (5 bases). CDR3 size: 15 residues. V was trimmed by 4 bases and J by 1 base, leaving 8 bases between them. Germline V gene lookup returns CDR1 LGHDT and CDR2 YNNKEL (reference sequence). Written as DNA, the CDR3 is TGTGCCAGCAGCCCGCCAGGGTCCTATAATTCACCCCTCCACTTT. Residues: CASSPPGSYNSPLHF.

The rearrangement joins TRBV18 to TRBJ1-6; 9 bases are shared with TRBD1. The germline gives CDR1 KGHSH, CDR2 LQKENI. The V segment lost 2 bases and the J segment 6 bases; nucleotides outside the gene matches: 8. The CDR3 covers 17 residues. CDR3 loop: CASSPEMSGQGNSPLHF. In nucleotides, the CDR3 is TGTGCCAGCTCACCAGAGATGTCGGGACAGGGTAATTCACCCCTCCACTTT.

This chain connects TRBV23-1 to TRBJ1-2; D unclear. TRBV23-1 is labeled an ORF, and its function is uncertain. The V and J ends lost 0 bases and 0 bases respectively, with 8 bases between them. The length of the CDR3 is 15 residues. CDR3 nucleotides: TGCGCCAGCAGTCAATCTTACGGGACTAACTATGGCTACACCTTC. Translation: CASSQSYGTNYGYTF.